This TCR beta chain was observed in a study of spatial heterogeneity in lung cancer. TCRdb redid the calling of the 5' RACE reads with MiXCR, one entry per CDR3 protein. The table shows roughly 39,000 distinct CDR3 sequences, with around 7.5% occurring only once. The time point here: sample taken at primary tumor resection. Donors were roughly 70 untreated early-stage non-small cell lung cancer patients. No cells were sorted before sequencing. The whole RNA sequenced was extracted from tumor, nontumor lung or frozen PBMC. In its sample, this clonotype was seen many times. The TCR was taken from a male donor with early-stage non-small cell lung cancer. Here the sequenced sample was PBMCs, taken at surgery.

The CDR3 spells CASSGERPGNTIYF. CDR3 DNA sequence: TGCGCCAGCAGTGGAGAAAGGCCTGGAAACACCATATATTTT. The chain joins TRBV10-2 to TRBJ1-3; no definite D call. The V and J ends lost 4 bases and 2 bases respectively, with 9 bases between them. Germline loops: CDR1 WSHSY, CDR2 SAAADI. The CDR3 runs 14 residues.